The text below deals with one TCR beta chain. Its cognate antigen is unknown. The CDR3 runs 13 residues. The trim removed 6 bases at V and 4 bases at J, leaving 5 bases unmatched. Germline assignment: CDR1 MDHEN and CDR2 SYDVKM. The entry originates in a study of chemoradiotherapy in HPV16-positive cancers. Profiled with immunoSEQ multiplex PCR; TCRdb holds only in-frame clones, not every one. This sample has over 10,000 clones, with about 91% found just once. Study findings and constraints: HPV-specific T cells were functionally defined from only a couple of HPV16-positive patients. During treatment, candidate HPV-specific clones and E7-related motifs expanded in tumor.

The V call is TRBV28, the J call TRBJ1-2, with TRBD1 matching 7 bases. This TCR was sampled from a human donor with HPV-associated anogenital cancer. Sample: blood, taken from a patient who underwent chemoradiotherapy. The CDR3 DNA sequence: TGTGCCAGCAGGACGGGACAGACCTATGGCTACACCTTC. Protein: CASRTGQTYGYTF.